These T cell receptor beta chains were read from a single sample in a study of T cell responses to AZD1222 COVID-19 vaccine. Measured with immunoSEQ multiplex PCR; TCRdb has only the in-frame clones, and not every one. Of about 93,000 clones listed, approximately 83% were seen once; the top ten hold roughly 6%. Material: peripheral blood, obtained on day 0 of AZD1222 vaccination. The receptors originated from an adult in good health. CDR3s include the opening cysteine and the closing phenylalanine or tryptophan. Each record gives: CDR3 DNA, CDR3 protein, V gene, D gene, J gene. The D gene is left open where the match is weak.

DNA: TGTGCCAGCAGCCTAGACCACGGCGGGACTTCCTACGAGCAGTACTTC; CDR3: CASSLDHGGTSYEQYF; V: TRBV3-1/TRBV3-2; D: -; J: TRBJ2-7
DNA: TGTGCCAGCAGCTTACGGACGGTGAACACTGAAGCTTTCTTT; CDR3: CASSLRTVNTEAFF; V: TRBV5-4; D: -; J: TRBJ1-1
DNA: TGTGCCAGTAGTATAGGACGCCAGAACACTGAAGCTTTCTTT; CDR3: CASSIGRQNTEAFF; V: TRBV19; D: -; J: TRBJ1-1
DNA: TGTGCCAGCAGTGATATACAGGGCCCTAAGGGGGCCCAGTACTTC; CDR3: CASSDIQGPKGAQYF; V: TRBV2; D: -; J: TRBJ2-5
DNA: TGTGCCTGGAGTGAAACCCGAAGCCCAAATGAAAAACTGTTTTTT; CDR3: CAWSETRSPNEKLFF; V: TRBV30; D: -; J: TRBJ1-4
DNA: TGTGCCGCCAGGACAGGGTGGGGGGTTAATGAAAAACTGTTTTTT; CDR3: CAARTGWGVNEKLFF; V: TRBV19; D: TRBD1; J: TRBJ1-4
DNA: TGTGCCAGCAGTGAATCGACAGAAGGAACTGAAGCTTTCTTT; CDR3: CASSESTEGTEAFF; V: TRBV25-1; D: -; J: TRBJ1-1
DNA: TGTGCCAGTAATGAATACGGAGTAACTAGCACAGATACGCAGTATTTT; CDR3: CASNEYGVTSTDTQYF; V: TRBV19; D: -; J: TRBJ2-3
DNA: TGTGCCATCAGTGAGTATGCGGAGGACACTGAAGCTTTCTTT; CDR3: CAISEYAEDTEAFF; V: TRBV10-3; D: -; J: TRBJ1-1
DNA: TGTGCCAGCAGCCCGCAGCAAAGACGGGGCTACACCTTC; CDR3: CASSPQQRRGYTF; V: TRBV5-8; D: -; J: TRBJ1-2
DNA: TGTGCCAGAAGCTTGGGAGCGAGGGAGATGGCCACTGAAGCTTTCTTT; CDR3: CARSLGAREMATEAFF; V: TRBV5-3; D: -; J: TRBJ1-1
DNA: TGTGCCAGCAGCTTGGACAGGGGGGATAATTCACCCCTCCACTTT; CDR3: CASSLDRGDNSPLHF; V: TRBV5-4; D: TRBD1; J: TRBJ1-6
DNA: TGTGCCAGTAGTGGGGGGATGGGCTCCTACAATGAGCAGTTCTTC; CDR3: CASSGGMGSYNEQFF; V: TRBV19; D: -; J: TRBJ2-1
DNA: TGCAGTGCTAGTTTGGGACCCCAGTATTTT; CDR3: CSASLGPQYF; V: TRBV20-1; D: -; J: TRBJ2-3
DNA: TGTGCCAGTAGACAGGTTGGGGAGACCCAGTACTTC; CDR3: CASRQVGETQYF; V: TRBV19; D: -; J: TRBJ2-5
DNA: TGTGCCAGTAGTATAAGGGAGGGCCCCTACAATGAGCAGTTCTTC; CDR3: CASSIREGPYNEQFF; V: TRBV19; D: TRBD2; J: TRBJ2-1